This TCR beta chain is from a study of T cell repertoires in cytomegalovirus infection. Study information: HLA-B-restricted CMV epitopes that are well studied, plus recently identified HLA-C-restricted ones, were used by the study. Based on public TCR beta signatures, there were indications of CMV infection and of a matching HLA type.

The sample holds a few counts of this clonotype. Antigen unknown. Broader study findings: Using cumulative public TCR beta family frequency, the authors identified those who carried CMV together with the relevant HLA. HLA-C-restricted CMV clonotypes gave the most frequent clonotype in two of eight donors.

The germline V gene has CDR1 KGHDR and CDR2 SFDVKD. V was clipped by 1 base and J by 1 base; unmatched bases: 4. This CDR3 is 17 amino acids long. TCRdb fed the reads into MiXCR, producing one record per CDR3 protein. The repertoire holds under 450,000 distinct CDR3 sequences, with approximately 35% as singletons. The rearrangement links TRBV24-1 to TRBJ2-3, with TRBD1 identical over 10 bases. The TCR was taken from a human donor in good health (CMV status not recorded). Some clones in this sample may be carry-over from other donors' samples. This specimen was cultured PBMCs, taken from culture after CMV antigen stimulation. CDR3 residues: CATSDFFGTGGTDTQYF. DNA of the CDR3: TGTGCCACCAGTGATTTTTTCGGGACAGGGGGCACAGATACGCAGTATTTT.